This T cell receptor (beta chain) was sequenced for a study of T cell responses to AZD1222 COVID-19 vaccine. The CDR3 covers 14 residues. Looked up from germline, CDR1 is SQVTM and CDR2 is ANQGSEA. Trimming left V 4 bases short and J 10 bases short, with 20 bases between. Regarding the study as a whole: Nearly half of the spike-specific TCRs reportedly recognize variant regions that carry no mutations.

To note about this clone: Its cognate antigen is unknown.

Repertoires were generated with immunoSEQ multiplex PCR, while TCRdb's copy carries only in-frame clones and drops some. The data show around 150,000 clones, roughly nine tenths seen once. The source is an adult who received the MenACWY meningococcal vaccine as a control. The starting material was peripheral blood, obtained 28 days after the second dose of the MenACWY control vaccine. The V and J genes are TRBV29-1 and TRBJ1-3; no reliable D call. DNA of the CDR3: TGCAGCGTTGGGGTTCCGGTCCTGAGGTCTACCATATATTTT. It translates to CSVGVPVLRSTIYF.